In its sample, the clone carrying this T cell receptor (beta chain) was seen many times. The data were obtained in a study of neurological immune-mediated disorders. From the 5' RACE reads, TCRdb called clonotypes with MiXCR, one entry per CDR3 protein. Counted here are about 90,000 distinct CDR3 sequences, over 10% occurring once; the ten biggest clones make up around 4.5%. Regarding time point: longitudinal time-point 2. V was pared by 2 bases and J by 4 bases, with 3 bases between. Germline V gene data show CDR1 as WSHSY and CDR2 as SAAADI. This CDR3 region has 11 residues. The chain couples TRBV10-2 to TRBJ2-7; D not resolved. Sequencing was performed on PBMCs. This clonotype was sampled from a female donor with HTLV-1-associated myelopathy (HAM/TSP). The CDR3 DNA sequence: TGCGCCAGCAGTGAGGGGTACGAGCAGTACTTC. Protein sequence: CASSEGYEQYF.